This TCR beta chain is from a study of response to subunit inactivated influenza vaccine. MiXCR, run by TCRdb on the RT-PCR reads, gives a single entry per CDR3 protein. Counted here are about 830,000 distinct CDR3 sequences, under 20% occurring once; the ten biggest clones make up roughly a tenth. This clonotype was observed a single time. J gave up 6 bases and V 5 bases, and 13 bases lay outside the gene matches. Per germline, CDR1 MDHEN and CDR2 SYDVKM. This CDR3 has 16 amino acids. The source was PBMCs from blood, collected around 5 days after vaccination. This TCR was sampled from a man in his fifties or sixties who received an inactivated influenza vaccine. The chain has TRBV28 and TRBJ2-3; 8 bases fit TRBD2. CDR3 nucleotides: TGTGCCAGCAGTCCCCCTGGACTAGCCAGGCGGGATACGCAGTATTTT. It translates to CASSPPGLARRDTQYF.